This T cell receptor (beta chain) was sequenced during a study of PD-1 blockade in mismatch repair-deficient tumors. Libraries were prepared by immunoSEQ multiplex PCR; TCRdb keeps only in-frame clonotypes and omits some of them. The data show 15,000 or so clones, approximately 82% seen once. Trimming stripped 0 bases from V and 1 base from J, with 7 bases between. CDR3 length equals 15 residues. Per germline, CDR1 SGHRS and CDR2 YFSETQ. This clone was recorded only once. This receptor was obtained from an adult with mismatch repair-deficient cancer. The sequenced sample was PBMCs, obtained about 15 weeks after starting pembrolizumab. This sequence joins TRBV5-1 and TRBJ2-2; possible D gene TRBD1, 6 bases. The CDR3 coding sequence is TGCGCCAGCAGCTTGGCACAGGGGAACACCGGGGAGCTGTTTTTT. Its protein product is CASSLAQGNTGELFF. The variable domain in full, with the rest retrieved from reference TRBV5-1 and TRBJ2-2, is KAGVTQTPRYLIKTRGQQVTLSCSPISGHRSVSWYQQTPGQGLQFLFEYFSETQRNKGNFPGRFSGRQFSNSRSEMNVSTLELGDSALYLCASSLAQGNTGELFFGEGSRLTVL.